Shown below are 9 T cell receptor beta chains from a single sample sequenced in a study of cytomegalovirus exposure and HLA in healthy donors. This PCR relied on a set of 60 Vbeta primers and 13 Jbeta primers. Profiled with immunoSEQ multiplex PCR; TCRdb holds only in-frame clones, not every one. The sample carries around 200,000 clones, roughly four fifths recorded once. Specimen: PBMCs. The receptor source for this set is a man over 45 in good health and CMV-seronegative.

The chain combines TRBV5-1 with TRBJ2-1; possibly TRBD1 for D (6 bases). The germline gives CDR1 SGHRS, CDR2 YFSETQ. Trimming removed 7 bases from V and 0 bases from J, with 8 bases in between. The length of the CDR3 is 13 residues. The CDR3 region is CASGGPSYNEQFF. DNA for the CDR3: TGCGCCAGCGGGGGCCCCTCCTACAATGAGCAGTTCTTC.

The genes are TRBV2 and TRBJ1-1; no definite D call. V was cut by 9 bases and J by 6 bases, with 11 bases left in between. Per the germline V gene, CDR1 is SNHLY and CDR2 is FYNNEI. The CDR3 length is 11 residues. The chain's CDR3 is CARGPSAEAFF. The CDR3 DNA reads as TGTGCCAGGGGCCCGTCAGCTGAAGCTTTCTTT.

This clone has only a few counts. The chain carries TRBV19 and TRBJ1-5, with D hard to call. Trimming left V 6 bases short and J 2 bases short, with 11 bases between. This CDR3 is built from 14 residues. The germline V gene encodes CDR1 LNHDA and CDR2 SQIVND (reference sequence). Written as DNA, the CDR3 is TGTGCCAGTAGCGGGGAATCCGGCAATCAGCCCCAGCATTTT. Protein sequence: CASSGESGNQPQHF.

CDR3 region: CASSGLGYTGELFF. The CDR3, as DNA: TGTGCCAGCAGTGGACTAGGGTACACCGGGGAGCTGTTTTTT. The V call is TRBV6-6, the J call TRBJ2-2; TRBD2 matches 7 bases. Looked up from germline, CDR1 is MNHNY and CDR2 is SVGAGI (reference sequence). CDR3 length equals 14 residues. Germline trimming cut 5 bases from V and 3 bases from J; bases unmatched to any gene: 3.

V gene TRBV7-2 combines with J gene TRBJ2-3; TRBD1 agrees at 7 bases. After removal of 1 base from V and 12 bases from J, the junction contained 4 bases not matched to a gene. This CDR3 has 12 residues. Germline V lookup: CDR1 SGHTA, CDR2 FQGNSA. The CDR3 coding sequence is TGTGCCAGCAGCTTAGAGGCAGGGGGTCAGTATTTT. It translates to CASSLEAGGQYF.

The rearrangement joins TRBV2 to TRBJ1-3; TRBD1 aligns across 10 bases. The CDR3 runs to 18 residues. Germline loops: CDR1 SNHLY, CDR2 FYNNEI. The J segment lost 2 bases and the V segment lost 4 bases, leaving 11 bases of the junction unmatched. The CDR3 is CASSGGQGTGAAGNTIYF. CDR3 in DNA: TGTGCCAGCAGTGGGGGGCAAGGGACAGGGGCGGCTGGAAACACCATATATTTT.

The chain employs TRBV4-1 and TRBJ1-1, with D possibly TRBD1 on 5 matching bases. Germline values: CDR1 MGHRA, CDR2 YSYEKL. V lost 8 bases and J lost 2, with 18 bases in between. This CDR3 is 15 amino acids long. The CDR3, as DNA: TGCGCCAGCCATAGGGGAAGAGCAGACAACACTGAAGCTTTCTTT. This translates into CASHRGRADNTEAFF.

The chain uses TRBV15 and TRBJ2-1; the D gene is possibly TRBD2 (5 bases). The CDR3 loop spans 16 amino acids. V gave up 7 bases and J gave up 5 bases, with 21 bases separating them. CDR1 and CDR2 from the germline V gene are LNHNV and YYDKDF (reference sequence). The CDR3 loop is CATTADGQDYNNEQFF. The CDR3 nucleotides read TGTGCCACCACCGCGGATGGGCAAGACTACAACAATGAGCAGTTCTTC.

CDR3: CASSLGTSTDTQYF. The DNA for the CDR3 is TGTGCCAGCAGCTTGGGGACAAGCACAGATACGCAGTATTTT. The chain is built from TRBV7-3 and TRBJ2-3, with D perhaps TRBD1 (6 bases). The CDR3 length is 14 residues. CDR1 and CDR2 (germline): SGHTA, FQGTGA. V dropped 3 bases and J dropped 0 bases, with 7 bases sitting between them.